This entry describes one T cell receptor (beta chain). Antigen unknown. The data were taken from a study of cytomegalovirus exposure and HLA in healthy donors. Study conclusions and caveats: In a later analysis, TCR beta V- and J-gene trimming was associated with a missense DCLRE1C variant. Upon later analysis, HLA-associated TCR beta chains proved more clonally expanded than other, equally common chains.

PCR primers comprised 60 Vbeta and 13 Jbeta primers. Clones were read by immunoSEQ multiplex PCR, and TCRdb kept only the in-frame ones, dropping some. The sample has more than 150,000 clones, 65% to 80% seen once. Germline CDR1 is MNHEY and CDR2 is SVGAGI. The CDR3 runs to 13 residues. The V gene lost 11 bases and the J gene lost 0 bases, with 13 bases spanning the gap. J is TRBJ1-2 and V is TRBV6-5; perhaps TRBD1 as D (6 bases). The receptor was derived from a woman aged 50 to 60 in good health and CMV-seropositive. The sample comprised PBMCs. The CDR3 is CAAGAASNYGYTF. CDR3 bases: TGTGCCGCAGGGGCAGCCTCTAACTATGGCTACACCTTC.